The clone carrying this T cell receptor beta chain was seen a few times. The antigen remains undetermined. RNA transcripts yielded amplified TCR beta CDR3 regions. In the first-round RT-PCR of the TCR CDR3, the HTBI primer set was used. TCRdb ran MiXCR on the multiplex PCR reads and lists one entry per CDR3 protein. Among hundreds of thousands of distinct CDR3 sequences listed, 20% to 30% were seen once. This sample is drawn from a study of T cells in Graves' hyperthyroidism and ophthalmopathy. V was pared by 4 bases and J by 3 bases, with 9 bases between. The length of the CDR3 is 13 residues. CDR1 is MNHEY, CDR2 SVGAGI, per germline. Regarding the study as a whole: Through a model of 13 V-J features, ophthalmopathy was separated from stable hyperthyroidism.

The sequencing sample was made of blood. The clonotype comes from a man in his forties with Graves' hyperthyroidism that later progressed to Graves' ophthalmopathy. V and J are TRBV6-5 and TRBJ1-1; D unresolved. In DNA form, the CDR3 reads TGTGCCAGCAGTTTAGATGGCTACACTGAAGCTTTCTTT. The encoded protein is CASSLDGYTEAFF.